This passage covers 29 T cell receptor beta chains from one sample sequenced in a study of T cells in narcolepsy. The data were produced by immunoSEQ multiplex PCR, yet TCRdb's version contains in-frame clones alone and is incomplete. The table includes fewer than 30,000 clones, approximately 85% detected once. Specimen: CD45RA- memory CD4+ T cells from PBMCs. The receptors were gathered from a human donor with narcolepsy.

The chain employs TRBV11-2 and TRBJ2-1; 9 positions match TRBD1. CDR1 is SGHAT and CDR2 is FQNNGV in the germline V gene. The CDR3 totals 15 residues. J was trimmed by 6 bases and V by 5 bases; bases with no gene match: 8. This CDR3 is CASSPRDRESNEQFF. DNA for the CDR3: TGTGCCAGCAGCCCGAGGGACAGGGAGTCCAATGAGCAGTTCTTC.

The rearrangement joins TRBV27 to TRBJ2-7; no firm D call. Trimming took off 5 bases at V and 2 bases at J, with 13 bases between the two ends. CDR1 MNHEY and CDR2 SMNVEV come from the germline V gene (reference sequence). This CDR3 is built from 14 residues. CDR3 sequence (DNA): TGTGCCAGCAGTCCTCCGGGTCTCGCCTACGAGCAGTACTTC. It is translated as CASSPPGLAYEQYF.

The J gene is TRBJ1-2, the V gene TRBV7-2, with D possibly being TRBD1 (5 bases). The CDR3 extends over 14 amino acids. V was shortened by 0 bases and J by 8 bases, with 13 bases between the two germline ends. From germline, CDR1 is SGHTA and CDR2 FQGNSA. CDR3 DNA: TGTGCCAGCAGCTTAGCGGTAGGGGATTACGGCTACACCTTC. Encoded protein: CASSLAVGDYGYTF.

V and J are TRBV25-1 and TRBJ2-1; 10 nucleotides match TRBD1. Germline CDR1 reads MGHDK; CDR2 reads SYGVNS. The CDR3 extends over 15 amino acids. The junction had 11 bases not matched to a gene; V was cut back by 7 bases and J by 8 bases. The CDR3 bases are TGTGCCAGCAATCACCGGGACAGGGGTAGGGATGAGCAGTTCTTC. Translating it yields CASNHRDRGRDEQFF.

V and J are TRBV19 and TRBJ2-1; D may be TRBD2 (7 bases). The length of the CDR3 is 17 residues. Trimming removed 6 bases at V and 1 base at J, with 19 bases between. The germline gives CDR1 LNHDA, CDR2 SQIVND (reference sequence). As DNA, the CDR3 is TGTGCCAGTAGGACCACAGGGCGGGAGATTTCCTACAATGAGCAGTTCTTC. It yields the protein CASRTTGREISYNEQFF.

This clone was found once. The CDR3, as DNA: TGTGCCAGCTCACAGACTAGCCATCGGTACGAGCAGTACTTC. The encoded protein is CASSQTSHRYEQYF. The V and J genes are TRBV18 and TRBJ2-5; 7 bases map to TRBD2. The end of the DNA fits TRBJ2-7 better, so the J call may be wrong. CDR1 and CDR2 (germline): KGHSH, LQKENI. CDR3 length: 14 amino acids.

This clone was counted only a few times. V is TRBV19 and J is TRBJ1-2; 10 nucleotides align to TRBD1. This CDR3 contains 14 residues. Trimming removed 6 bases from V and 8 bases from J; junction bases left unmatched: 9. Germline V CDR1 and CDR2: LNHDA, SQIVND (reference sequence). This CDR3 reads CASSLTGGGGGYTF. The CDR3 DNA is TGTGCCAGTAGCCTGACAGGGGGCGGAGGAGGCTACACCTTC.

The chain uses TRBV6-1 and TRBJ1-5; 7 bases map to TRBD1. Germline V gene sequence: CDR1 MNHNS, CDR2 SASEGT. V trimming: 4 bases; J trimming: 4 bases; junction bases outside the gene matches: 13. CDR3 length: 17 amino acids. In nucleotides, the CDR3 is TGTGCCAGCAGTGCGATCTTAAGCCGGGACAGTAATCAGCCCCAGCATTTT. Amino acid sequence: CASSAILSRDSNQPQHF.

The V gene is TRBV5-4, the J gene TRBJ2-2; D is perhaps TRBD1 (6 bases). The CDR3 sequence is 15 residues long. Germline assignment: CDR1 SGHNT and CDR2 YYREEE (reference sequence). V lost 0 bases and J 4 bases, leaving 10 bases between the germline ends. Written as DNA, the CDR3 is TGTGCCAGCAGCTTGGAAACAGGGAGCACCGGGGAGCTGTTTTTT. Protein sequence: CASSLETGSTGELFF.

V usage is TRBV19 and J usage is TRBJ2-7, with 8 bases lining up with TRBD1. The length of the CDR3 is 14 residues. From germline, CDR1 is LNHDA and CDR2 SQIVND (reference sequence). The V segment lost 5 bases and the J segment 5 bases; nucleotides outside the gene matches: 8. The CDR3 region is CASSPRTGKDEQYF. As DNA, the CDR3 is TGTGCCAGTAGTCCCCGGACAGGGAAGGACGAGCAGTACTTC.

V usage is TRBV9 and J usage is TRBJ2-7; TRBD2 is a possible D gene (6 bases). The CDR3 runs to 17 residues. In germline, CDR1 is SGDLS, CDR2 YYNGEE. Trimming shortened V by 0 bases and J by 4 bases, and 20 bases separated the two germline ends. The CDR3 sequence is CASSVGVGSTHIYEQYF. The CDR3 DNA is TGTGCCAGCAGCGTAGGGGTCGGGAGCACTCATATTTACGAGCAGTACTTC.

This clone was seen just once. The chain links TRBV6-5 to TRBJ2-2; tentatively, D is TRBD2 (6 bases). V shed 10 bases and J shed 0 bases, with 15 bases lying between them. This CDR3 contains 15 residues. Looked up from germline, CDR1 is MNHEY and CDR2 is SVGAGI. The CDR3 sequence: CAIRSGDSNTGELFF. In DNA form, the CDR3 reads TGTGCCATCCGATCGGGGGATTCGAACACCGGGGAGCTGTTTTTT.

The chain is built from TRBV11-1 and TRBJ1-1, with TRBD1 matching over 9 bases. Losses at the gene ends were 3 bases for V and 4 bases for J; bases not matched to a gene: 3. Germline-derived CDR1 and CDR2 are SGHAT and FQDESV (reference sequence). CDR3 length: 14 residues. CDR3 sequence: CASSFDRGSTEAFF. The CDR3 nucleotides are TGTGCCAGCAGCTTCGACAGGGGGTCCACTGAAGCTTTCTTT.

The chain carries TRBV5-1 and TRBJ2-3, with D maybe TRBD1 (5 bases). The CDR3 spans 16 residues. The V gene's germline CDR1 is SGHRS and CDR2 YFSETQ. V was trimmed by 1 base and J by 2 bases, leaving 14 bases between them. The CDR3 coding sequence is TGCGCCAGCAGCTTGCTAAGTGACAGATCCACAGATACGCAGTATTTT. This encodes CASSLLSDRSTDTQYF.

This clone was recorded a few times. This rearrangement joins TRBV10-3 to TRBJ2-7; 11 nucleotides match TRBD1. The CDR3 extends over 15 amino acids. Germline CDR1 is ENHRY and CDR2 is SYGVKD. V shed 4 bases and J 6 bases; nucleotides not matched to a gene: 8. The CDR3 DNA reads TGTGCCATCAGTGCCGGGACAGGGGGAATAGGCGAGCAGTACTTC. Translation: CAISAGTGGIGEQYF.

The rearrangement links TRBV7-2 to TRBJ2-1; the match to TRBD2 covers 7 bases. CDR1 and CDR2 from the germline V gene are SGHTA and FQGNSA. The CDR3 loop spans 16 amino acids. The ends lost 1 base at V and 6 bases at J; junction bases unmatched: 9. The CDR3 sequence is CASSLGLGVAGNEQFF. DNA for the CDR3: TGTGCCAGCAGCTTAGGATTGGGGGTAGCGGGCAATGAGCAGTTCTTC.

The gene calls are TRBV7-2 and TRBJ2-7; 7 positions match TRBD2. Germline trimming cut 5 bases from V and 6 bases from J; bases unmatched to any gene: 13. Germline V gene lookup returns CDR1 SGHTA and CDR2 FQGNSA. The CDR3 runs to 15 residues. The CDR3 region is CASSPGWGGSGEQYF. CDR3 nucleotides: TGTGCCAGCAGCCCCGGTTGGGGCGGGAGTGGCGAGCAGTACTTC.

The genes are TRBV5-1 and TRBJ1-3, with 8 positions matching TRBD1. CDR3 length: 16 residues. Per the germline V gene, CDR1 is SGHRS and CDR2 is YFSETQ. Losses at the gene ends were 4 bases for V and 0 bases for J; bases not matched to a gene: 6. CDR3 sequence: CASSLRTGRSGNTIYF. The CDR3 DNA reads TGCGCCAGCAGCCTACGGACAGGGCGCTCTGGAAACACCATATATTTT.

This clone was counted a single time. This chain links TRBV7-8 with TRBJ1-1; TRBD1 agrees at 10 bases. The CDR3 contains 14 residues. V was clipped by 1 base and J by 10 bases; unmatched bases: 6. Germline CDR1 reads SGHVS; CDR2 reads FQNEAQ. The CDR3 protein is CASSLGRQGAGAFF. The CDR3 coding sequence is TGTGCCAGCAGCTTAGGACGACAGGGGGCAGGAGCTTTCTTT.

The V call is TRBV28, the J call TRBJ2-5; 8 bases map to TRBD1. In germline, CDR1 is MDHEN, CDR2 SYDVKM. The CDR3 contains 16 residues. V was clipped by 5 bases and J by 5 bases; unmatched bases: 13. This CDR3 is CASSRSGSGGWETQYF. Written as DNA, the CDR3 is TGTGCCAGCAGTCGAAGCGGGTCAGGGGGCTGGGAGACCCAGTACTTC.

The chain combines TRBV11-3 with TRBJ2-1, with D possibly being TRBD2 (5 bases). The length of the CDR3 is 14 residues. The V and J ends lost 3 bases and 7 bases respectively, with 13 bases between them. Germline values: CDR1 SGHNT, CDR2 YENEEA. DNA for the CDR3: TGTGCCAGCAGCTTTGGAGGAGGAGGTAATGAGCAGTTCTTC. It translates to CASSFGGGGNEQFF.

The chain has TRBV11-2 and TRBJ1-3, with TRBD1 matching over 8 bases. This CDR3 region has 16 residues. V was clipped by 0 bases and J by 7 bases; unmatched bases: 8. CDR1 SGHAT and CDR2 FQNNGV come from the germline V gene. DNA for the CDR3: TGTGCCAGCAGCTTAGACTTGGGACAGGCTCCGAACACCATATATTTT. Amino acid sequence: CASSLDLGQAPNTIYF.

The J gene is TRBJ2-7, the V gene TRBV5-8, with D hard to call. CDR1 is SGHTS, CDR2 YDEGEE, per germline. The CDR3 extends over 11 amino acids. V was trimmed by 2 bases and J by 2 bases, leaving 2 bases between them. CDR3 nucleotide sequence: TGTGCCAGCAGCTTCACCTACGAGCAGTACTTC. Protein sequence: CASSFTYEQYF.

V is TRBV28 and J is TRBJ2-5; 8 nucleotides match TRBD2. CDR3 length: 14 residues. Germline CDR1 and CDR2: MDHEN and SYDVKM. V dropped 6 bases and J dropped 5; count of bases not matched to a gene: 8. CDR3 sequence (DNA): TGTGCCAGCAGGGGGACTAGGGGCTCGGAGACCCAGTACTTC. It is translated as CASRGTRGSETQYF.

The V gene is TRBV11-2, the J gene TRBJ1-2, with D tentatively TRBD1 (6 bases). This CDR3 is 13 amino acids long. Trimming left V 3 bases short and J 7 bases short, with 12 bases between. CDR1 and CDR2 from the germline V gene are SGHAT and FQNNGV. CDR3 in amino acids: CASSFSGEGGYTF. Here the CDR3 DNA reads TGTGCCAGCAGCTTTTCAGGGGAGGGTGGCTACACCTTC.

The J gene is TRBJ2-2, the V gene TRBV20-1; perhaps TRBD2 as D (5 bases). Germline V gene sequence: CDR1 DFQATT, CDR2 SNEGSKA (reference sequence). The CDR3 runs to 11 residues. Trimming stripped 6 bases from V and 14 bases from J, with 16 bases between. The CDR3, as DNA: TGCAGTGCGGCGACGGGAAGAGAACTGTTTTTT. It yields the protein CSAATGRELFF.

CDR3: CASSPLRTDLYNSPLHF. The CDR3 bases are TGCGCCAGCAGCCCACTCCGGACAGATCTTTATAATTCACCCCTCCACTTT. V is TRBV5-1 and J is TRBJ1-6, with a possible D match to TRBD1 (6 bases). This CDR3 region has 17 residues. Trimming took 4 bases from V and 4 from J, leaving 18 bases between them. Germline lookup yields CDR1 SGHRS and CDR2 YFSETQ.

CDR3 amino acids: CAGETGGTDTQYF. DNA of the CDR3: TGTGCCGGAGAGACAGGGGGCACAGATACGCAGTATTTT. The chain combines TRBV6-6 with TRBJ2-3; TRBD1 matches 8 bases. V was clipped by 11 bases and J by 1 base; unmatched bases: 5. Germline V lookup: CDR1 MNHNY, CDR2 SVGAGI (reference sequence). CDR3 length: 13 residues.

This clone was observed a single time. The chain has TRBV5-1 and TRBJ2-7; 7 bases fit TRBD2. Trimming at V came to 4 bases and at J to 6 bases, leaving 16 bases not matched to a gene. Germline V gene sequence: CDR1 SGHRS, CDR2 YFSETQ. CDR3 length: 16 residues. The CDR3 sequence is CASSPGLAGTSGEQYF. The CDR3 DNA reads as TGCGCCAGCAGCCCCGGTTTAGCGGGCACTTCGGGCGAGCAGTACTTC.